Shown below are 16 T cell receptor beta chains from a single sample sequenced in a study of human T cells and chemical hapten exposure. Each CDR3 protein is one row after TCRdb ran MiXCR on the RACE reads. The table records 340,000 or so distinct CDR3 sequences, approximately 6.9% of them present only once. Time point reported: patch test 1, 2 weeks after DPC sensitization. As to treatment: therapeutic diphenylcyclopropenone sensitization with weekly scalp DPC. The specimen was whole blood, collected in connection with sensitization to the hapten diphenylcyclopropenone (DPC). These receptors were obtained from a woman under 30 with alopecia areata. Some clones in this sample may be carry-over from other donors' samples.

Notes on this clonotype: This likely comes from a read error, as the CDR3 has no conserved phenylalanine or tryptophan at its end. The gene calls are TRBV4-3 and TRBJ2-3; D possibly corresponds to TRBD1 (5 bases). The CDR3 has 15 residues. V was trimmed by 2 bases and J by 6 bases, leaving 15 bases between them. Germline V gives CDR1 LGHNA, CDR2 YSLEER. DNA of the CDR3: TGCGCCAGCAGCCAACGTCAGGGCGGATCCGATACGCAGTATATT. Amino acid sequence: CASSQRQGGSDTQYI.

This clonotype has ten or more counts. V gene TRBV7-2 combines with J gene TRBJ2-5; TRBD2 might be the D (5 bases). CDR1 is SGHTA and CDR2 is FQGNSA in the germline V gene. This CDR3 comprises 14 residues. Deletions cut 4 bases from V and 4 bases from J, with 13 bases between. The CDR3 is CASSYQDYGETQYF. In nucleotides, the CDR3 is TGTGCCAGCAGCTACCAAGACTATGGAGAGACCCAGTACTTC.

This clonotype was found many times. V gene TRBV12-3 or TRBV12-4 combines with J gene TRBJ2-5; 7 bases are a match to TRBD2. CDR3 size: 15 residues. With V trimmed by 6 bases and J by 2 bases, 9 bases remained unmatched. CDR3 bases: TGTGCCAGCAGGCCCGGGGGGATAGCACAAGAGACCCAGTACTTC. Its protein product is CASRPGGIAQETQYF.

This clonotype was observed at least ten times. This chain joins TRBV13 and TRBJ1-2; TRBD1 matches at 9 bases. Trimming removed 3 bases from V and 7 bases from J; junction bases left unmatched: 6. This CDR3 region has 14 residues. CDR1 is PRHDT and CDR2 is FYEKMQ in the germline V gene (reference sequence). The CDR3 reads CASSLDRGPSGYTF. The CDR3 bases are TGTGCCAGCAGCTTGGACAGGGGCCCCAGTGGCTACACCTTC.

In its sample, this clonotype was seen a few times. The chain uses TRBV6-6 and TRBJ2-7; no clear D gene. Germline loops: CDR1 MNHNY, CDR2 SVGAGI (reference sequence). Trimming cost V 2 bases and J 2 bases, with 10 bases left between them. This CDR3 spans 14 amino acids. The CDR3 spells CASSYGMDPYEQYF. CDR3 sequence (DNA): TGTGCCAGCAGTTACGGGATGGACCCCTACGAGCAGTACTTC.

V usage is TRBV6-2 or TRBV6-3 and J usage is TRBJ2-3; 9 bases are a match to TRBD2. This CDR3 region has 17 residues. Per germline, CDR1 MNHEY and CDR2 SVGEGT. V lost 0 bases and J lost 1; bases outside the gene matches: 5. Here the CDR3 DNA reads TGTGCCAGCAGTTACTCGTTAGCGGGGGCCCGCACAGATACGCAGTATTTT. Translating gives CASSYSLAGARTDTQYF.

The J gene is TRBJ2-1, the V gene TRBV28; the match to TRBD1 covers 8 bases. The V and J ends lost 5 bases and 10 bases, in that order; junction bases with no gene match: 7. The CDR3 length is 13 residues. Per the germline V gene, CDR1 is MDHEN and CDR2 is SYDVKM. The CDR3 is CASSPGQGPEQFF. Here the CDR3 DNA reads TGTGCCAGCAGTCCAGGACAGGGCCCCGAGCAGTTCTTC. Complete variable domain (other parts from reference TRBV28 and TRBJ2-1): DVKVTQSSRYLVKRTGEKVFLECVQDMDHENMFWYRQDPGLGLRLIYFSYDVKMKEKGDIPEGYSVSREKKERFSLILESASTNQTSMYLCASSPGQGPEQFFGPGTRLTVL.

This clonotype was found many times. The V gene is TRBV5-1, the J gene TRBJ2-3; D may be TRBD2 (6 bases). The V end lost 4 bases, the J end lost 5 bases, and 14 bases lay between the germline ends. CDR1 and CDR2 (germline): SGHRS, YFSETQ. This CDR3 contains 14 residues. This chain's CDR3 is CASSPLAGRDTQYF. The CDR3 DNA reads TGCGCCAGCAGCCCCCTTGCGGGGAGAGATACGCAGTATTTT.

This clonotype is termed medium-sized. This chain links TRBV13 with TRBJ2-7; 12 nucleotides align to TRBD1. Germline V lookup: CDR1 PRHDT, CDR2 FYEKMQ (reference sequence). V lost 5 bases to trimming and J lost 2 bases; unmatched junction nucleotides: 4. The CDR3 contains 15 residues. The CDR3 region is CASSVGTGGTYEQYF. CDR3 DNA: TGTGCCAGCAGCGTCGGGACAGGGGGCACCTACGAGCAGTACTTC. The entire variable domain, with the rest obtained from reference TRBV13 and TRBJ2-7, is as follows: AAGVIQSPRHLIKEKRETATLKCYPIPRHDTVYWYQQGPGQDPQFLISFYEKMQSDKGSIPDRFSAQQFSDYHSELNMSSLELGDSALYFCASSVGTGGTYEQYFGPGTRLTVT.

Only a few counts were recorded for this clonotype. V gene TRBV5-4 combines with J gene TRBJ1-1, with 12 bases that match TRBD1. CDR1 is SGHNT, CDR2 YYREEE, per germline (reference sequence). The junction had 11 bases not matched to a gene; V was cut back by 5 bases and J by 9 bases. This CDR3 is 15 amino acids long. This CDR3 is CASRDGTGGSLQAFF. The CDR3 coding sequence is TGTGCCAGCAGAGATGGGACAGGGGGCTCCCTCCAAGCTTTCTTT.

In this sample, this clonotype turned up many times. In DNA, the CDR3 is TGTGCCAGCGTCAGTCCCATACAAGAGACCCAGTACTTC. This encodes CASVSPIQETQYF. V gene TRBV6-5 combines with J gene TRBJ2-5; unclear D gene. The CDR3 consists of 13 residues. The germline gives CDR1 MNHEY, CDR2 SVGAGI. Trimming removed 8 bases at V and 2 bases at J, with 12 bases between.

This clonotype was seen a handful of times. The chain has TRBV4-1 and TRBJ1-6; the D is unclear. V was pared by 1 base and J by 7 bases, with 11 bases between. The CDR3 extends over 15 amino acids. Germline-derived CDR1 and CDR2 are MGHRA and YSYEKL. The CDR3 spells CASSQGGGRNSPLHF. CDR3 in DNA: TGCGCCAGCAGCCAAGGGGGAGGGAGGAATTCACCCCTCCACTTT.

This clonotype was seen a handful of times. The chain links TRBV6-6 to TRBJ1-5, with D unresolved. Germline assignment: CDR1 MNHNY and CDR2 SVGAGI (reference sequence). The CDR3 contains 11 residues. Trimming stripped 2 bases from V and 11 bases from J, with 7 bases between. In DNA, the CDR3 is TGTGCCAGCAGTTACGATGGGACCCAGCATTTT. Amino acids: CASSYDGTQHF.

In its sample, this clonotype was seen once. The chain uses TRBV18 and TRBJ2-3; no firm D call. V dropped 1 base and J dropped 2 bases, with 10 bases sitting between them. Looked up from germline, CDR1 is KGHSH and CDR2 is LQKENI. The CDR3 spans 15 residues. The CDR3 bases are TGTGCCAGCTCACCACAACAGCAAGTCACAGATACGCAGTATTTT. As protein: CASSPQQQVTDTQYF.

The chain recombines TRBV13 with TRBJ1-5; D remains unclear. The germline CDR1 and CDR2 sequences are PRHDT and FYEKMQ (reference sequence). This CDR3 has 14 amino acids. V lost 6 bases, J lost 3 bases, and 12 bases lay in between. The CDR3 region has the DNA TGTGCCAGCAGTAGGGAGGGTTACAATCAGCCCCAGCATTTT. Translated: CASSREGYNQPQHF. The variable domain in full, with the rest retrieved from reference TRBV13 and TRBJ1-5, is AAGVIQSPRHLIKEKRETATLKCYPIPRHDTVYWYQQGPGQDPQFLISFYEKMQSDKGSIPDRFSAQQFSDYHSELNMSSLELGDSALYFCASSREGYNQPQHFGDGTRLSIL.

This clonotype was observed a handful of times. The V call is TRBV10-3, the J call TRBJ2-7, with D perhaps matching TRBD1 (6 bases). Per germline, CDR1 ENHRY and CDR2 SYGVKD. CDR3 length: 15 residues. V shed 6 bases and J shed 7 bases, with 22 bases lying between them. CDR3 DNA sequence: TGTGCCATCAGCACACCCCCAGGGGAAAGGAAAGAGCAGTACTTC. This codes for CAISTPPGERKEQYF.